The rows below give T cell receptor beta chains drawn from one sample of a study of blood T cell repertoires in COVID-19. The data were produced by immunoSEQ multiplex PCR, yet TCRdb's version contains in-frame clones alone and is incomplete. Among 55,000 to 90,000 clones listed, more than 75% were seen once. The material sequenced was peripheral blood. These receptors all stem from a human donor in a cohort sampled during active COVID-19. Both conserved end residues are part of each CDR3. D genes are given only for firm matches. For some rows the clone size is stated as once, few or many, or as a class when expanded; others skip it.

cdr3_aa cdr3_nt j_call d_call v_call clone_size
CATGQGFNEQFF TGTGCCACCGGACAGGGATTCAATGAGCAGTTCTTC TRBJ2-1 TRBD1 TRBV24-1 -
CATSPRPSSSYNSPLHF TGTGCCACCAGCCCAAGACCGTCTAGCTCCTATAATTCACCCCTCCACTTT TRBJ1-6 - TRBV15 -
CSVSPTYNEQFF TGCAGTGTTAGTCCTACCTACAATGAGCAGTTCTTC TRBJ2-1 - TRBV20-1 -
CASSIVTGSYNEQFF TGTGCCAGTAGTATAGTAACAGGGTCCTACAATGAGCAGTTCTTC TRBJ2-1 - TRBV19 once
CASSYSMASVREQFF TGTGCCAGCAGTTACTCGATGGCTAGTGTGCGTGAGCAGTTCTTC TRBJ2-1 - TRBV6-6 -
CASRRGPNTEAFF TGTGCCAGCAGACGAGGCCCGAACACTGAAGCTTTCTTT TRBJ1-1 - TRBV6-5 -
CASSLTGNEQFF TGTGCCAGCAGCTTAACCGGGAATGAGCAGTTCTTC TRBJ2-1 - TRBV7-9 -
CTGLAYNEQFF TGCACCGGCCTAGCCTACAATGAGCAGTTCTTC TRBJ2-1 - TRBV20-1 -
CATSGLVGSNEQFF TGTGCCACCTCCGGACTAGTGGGTAGTAATGAGCAGTTCTTC TRBJ2-1 TRBD2 TRBV24-1 -
CASTLSGSSYNEQFF TGTGCCAGCACCCTTAGCGGGAGCTCCTACAATGAGCAGTTCTTC TRBJ2-1 TRBD2 TRBV3-1/TRBV3-2 -
CASSPEDRGNTEAFF TGTGCCAGCAGCCCGGAGGACAGGGGGAACACTGAAGCTTTCTTT TRBJ1-1 TRBD1 TRBV6-5 -
CATAGTDYNSNQPQHF TGTGCCACCGCGGGGACAGACTATAATAGCAATCAGCCCCAGCATTTT TRBJ1-5 TRBD1 TRBV28 -
CASSFLADNEKLFF TGCGCCAGCAGCTTTCTGGCCGATAATGAAAAACTGTTTTTT TRBJ1-4 - TRBV5-1 -
CSVGRLAGDYEQFF TGCAGCGTTGGAAGGCTAGCGGGAGACTATGAGCAGTTCTTC TRBJ2-1 TRBD2 TRBV29-1 -
CASTQYRDRAGNTIYF TGTGCCAGTACCCAATACCGGGACAGGGCTGGAAACACCATATATTTT TRBJ1-3 TRBD1 TRBV19 -
CASKALVGRGHQPQHF TGTGCCAGCAAGGCCCTGGTGGGGAGAGGGCATCAGCCCCAGCATTTT TRBJ1-5 - TRBV6-6 -
CASSSGGGPRETQYF TGTGCCAGCAGTTCCGGGGGGGGGCCAAGGGAGACCCAGTACTTC TRBJ2-5 TRBD2 TRBV28 -
CASSHFREPSTEAFF TGTGCCAGCAGCCACTTCCGGGAACCAAGCACTGAAGCTTTCTTT TRBJ1-1 - TRBV3-1/TRBV3-2 -
CASSLPGLRGYNEQFF TGCGCCAGCAGCTTGCCGGGACTACGGGGCTACAATGAGCAGTTCTTC TRBJ2-1 TRBD2 TRBV5-1 -
CASRGQGAVNQPQHF TGTGCCAGCAGGGGACAGGGGGCGGTCAATCAGCCCCAGCATTTT TRBJ1-5 TRBD1 TRBV6-6 -
CASSLDSSGVYEQYF TGTGCCAGCAGCTTAGACTCTAGCGGGGTCTACGAGCAGTACTTC TRBJ2-7 TRBD2 TRBV7-2 -
CASSDRLAGGGGEQFF TGTGCCAGCAGTGATCGCCTAGCGGGGGGAGGGGGTGAGCAGTTCTTC TRBJ2-1 TRBD2 TRBV2 -
CASSYTYTGFNYGYTF TGTGCCAGCAGTTACACTTACACAGGGTTTAACTATGGCTACACCTTC TRBJ1-2 - TRBV6-6 -
CASSSDSSNQPQHF TGTGCCAGCAGCTCTGACAGTAGCAATCAGCCCCAGCATTTT TRBJ1-5 - TRBV7-2 -
CASSITGRGTGELFF TGTGCCAGTAGTATAACAGGGAGAGGAACCGGGGAGCTGTTTTTT TRBJ2-2 - TRBV19 -
CASSLNRVWDSGNTIYF TGTGCCAGCAGTCTTAACAGGGTATGGGACTCTGGAAACACCATATATTTT TRBJ1-3 - TRBV2 few
CASSPRERGINYGYTF TGCGCCAGCAGCCCCCGAGAAAGGGGGATTAACTATGGCTACACCTTC TRBJ1-2 - TRBV5-1 -